This T cell receptor beta chain was identified in a study of patients and donors after allogeneic stem cell transplantation. Germline CDR1 reads SGHRS; CDR2 reads YFSETQ. The CDR3 extends over 13 amino acids. The V and J ends lost 3 bases and 8 bases, in that order; junction bases with no gene match: 6. This clonotype was seen only a few times. TCRdb reanalysed the RT-PCR reads using MiXCR and keeps one entry per CDR3 protein. The repertoire has about 410,000 distinct CDR3 sequences, 16% of them found once; the top ten carry about 7%. The chain couples TRBV5-1 to TRBJ1-2, with 8 bases matching TRBD1. The TCR originated in a human donor who was either an allogeneic HSCT recipient or a stem cell or donor lymphocyte infusion donor (not recorded which). It is not recorded whose cells these are; they may come from a transplant donor. Sequenced material: blood, either unsorted or a sorted T cell fraction (not recorded which). The CDR3 is CASSSGQGPGYTF. CDR3 coding DNA: TGCGCCAGCAGCTCAGGACAGGGACCGGGCTACACCTTC.